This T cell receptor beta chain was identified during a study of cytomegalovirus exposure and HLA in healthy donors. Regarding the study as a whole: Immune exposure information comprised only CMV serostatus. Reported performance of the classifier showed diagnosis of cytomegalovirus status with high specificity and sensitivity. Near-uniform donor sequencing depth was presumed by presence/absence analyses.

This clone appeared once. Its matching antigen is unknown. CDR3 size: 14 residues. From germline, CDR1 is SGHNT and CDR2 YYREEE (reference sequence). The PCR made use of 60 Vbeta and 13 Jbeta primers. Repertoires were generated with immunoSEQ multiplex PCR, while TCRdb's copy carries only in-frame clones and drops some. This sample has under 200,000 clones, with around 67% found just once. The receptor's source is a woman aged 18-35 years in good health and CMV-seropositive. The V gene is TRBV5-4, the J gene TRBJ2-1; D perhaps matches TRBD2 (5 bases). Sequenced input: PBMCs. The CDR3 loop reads CVASDGLPYNEQFF. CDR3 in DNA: TGTGTTGCCTCGGACGGACTTCCCTACAATGAGCAGTTCTTC.